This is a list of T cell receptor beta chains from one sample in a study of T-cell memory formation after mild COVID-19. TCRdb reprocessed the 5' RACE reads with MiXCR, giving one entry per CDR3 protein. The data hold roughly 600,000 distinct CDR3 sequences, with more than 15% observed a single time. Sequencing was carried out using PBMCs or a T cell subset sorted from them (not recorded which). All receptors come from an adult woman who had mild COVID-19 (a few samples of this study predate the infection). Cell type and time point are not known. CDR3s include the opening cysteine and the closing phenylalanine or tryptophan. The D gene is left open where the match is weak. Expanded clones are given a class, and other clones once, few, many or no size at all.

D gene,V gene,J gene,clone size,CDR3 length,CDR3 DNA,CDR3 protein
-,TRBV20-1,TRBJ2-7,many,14,TGCAGTGCTAGTAGGGGGGACTTATCCTACGAGCAGTACTTC,CSASRGDLSYEQYF
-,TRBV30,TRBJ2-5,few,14,TGTGCCTGGAGCCCCGGGACCCCCCCGGAGGCCCAGTACTTC,CAWSPGTPPEAQYF
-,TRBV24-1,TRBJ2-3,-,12,TGTGCCTACGCCCTCGGGGCCGGCACGCAGTATTTT,CAYALGAGTQYF
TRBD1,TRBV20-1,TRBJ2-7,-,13,TGCAGTGCTGGGGACAGGGGATTGATCGAGCAGTACTTC,CSAGDRGLIEQYF
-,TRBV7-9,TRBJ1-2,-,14,TGTGCCAGCAGCTTAGCCACCCGTCTAGGTGGCTACACCTTC,CASSLATRLGGYTF
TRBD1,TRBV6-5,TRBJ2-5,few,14,TGTGCCAGCACCTCTCGGGACAGGGGGACGGCCCAGTACTTC,CASTSRDRGTAQYF
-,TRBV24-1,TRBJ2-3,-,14,TGTGCCACCGGGACCAAAAACTCCCCAGATACGCAGTATTTT,CATGTKNSPDTQYF
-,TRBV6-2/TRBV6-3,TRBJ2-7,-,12,TGTGCCAGCAGTCTCCCGCCCGGCGAGCAGTACTTC,CASSLPPGEQYF
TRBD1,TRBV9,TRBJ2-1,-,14,TGTGCCAGCAGCCCGGGACAGATTAGTAATGAGCAGTTCTTC,CASSPGQISNEQFF
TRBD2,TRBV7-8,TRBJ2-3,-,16,TGTGCCAGCAGCTTGGGGTCGCGGGAGCTCCCAGATACGCAGTATTTT,CASSLGSRELPDTQYF
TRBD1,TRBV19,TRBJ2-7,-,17,TGTGCCAGTAGTATAGATCGGGGGACAGGGGCGCGGTACGAGCAGTACTTC,CASSIDRGTGARYEQYF
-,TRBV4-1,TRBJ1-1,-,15,TGCGCCAGCAGCCAAGAGGGACCCTTGAACACTGAAGCTTTCTTT,CASSQEGPLNTEAFF
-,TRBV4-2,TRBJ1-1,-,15,TGTGCCAGCAGCTTCGCCGCCGTTATGAACACTGAAGCTTTCTTT,CASSFAAVMNTEAFF
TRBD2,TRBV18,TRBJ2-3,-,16,TGTGCCAGCTCACCAAAGTTGGCGGGGGGGCCAGATACGCAGTATTTT,CASSPKLAGGPDTQYF
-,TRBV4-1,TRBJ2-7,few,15,TGCGCCAGCAGCCCCCGACTAGAAAGTTTCTACGAGCAGTACTTC,CASSPRLESFYEQYF
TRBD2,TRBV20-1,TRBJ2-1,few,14,TGCAGTGCTACCGAGCCCGGGAGGGCTTATGAGCAGTTCTTC,CSATEPGRAYEQFF
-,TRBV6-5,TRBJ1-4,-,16,TGTGCCAGCAGTTACTCTGCAGGGCCAACTAATGAAAAACTGTTTTTT,CASSYSAGPTNEKLFF
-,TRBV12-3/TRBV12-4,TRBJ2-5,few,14,TGTGCCAGCAGTTTCCGGATCTCAGGGGAGACCCAGTACTTC,CASSFRISGETQYF
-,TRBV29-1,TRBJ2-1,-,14,TGCAGCGTTGAAGGCAGGGGTTCCTACAATGAGCAGTTCTTC,CSVEGRGSYNEQFF
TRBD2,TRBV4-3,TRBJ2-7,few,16,TGCGCCAGCAGCCAACAATCTGGACTAGCGGGAGGCGAGCAGTACTTC,CASSQQSGLAGGEQYF
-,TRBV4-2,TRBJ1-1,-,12,TGTGCCAGCAGCCAATGGGAGACTGAAGCTTTCTTT,CASSQWETEAFF
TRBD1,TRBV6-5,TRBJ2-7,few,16,TGTGCCAGCAGCCTCACACACAGGGGGATCTCCTACGAGCAGTACTTC,CASSLTHRGISYEQYF
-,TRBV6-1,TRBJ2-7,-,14,TGTGCCAGCAGTGAAGCGGGAGGTTCCTACGAGCAGTACTTC,CASSEAGGSYEQYF
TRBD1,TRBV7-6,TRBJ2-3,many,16,TGTGCCAGCAGCTTATGGGGACAGGGGGCAACAGATACGCAGTATTTT,CASSLWGQGATDTQYF
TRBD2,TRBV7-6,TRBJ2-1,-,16,TGTGCCAGCAGCTTAGTTGGGGGAGGGTTATACAATGAGCAGTTCTTC,CASSLVGGGLYNEQFF
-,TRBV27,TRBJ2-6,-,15,TGTGCCAGCAAAGAACTATTCTCTGGGGCCAACGTCCTGACTTTC,CASKELFSGANVLTF
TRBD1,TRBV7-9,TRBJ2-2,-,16,TGTGCCAGCAGCACGCTGAAAACAGGGGACACCGGGGAGCTGTTTTTT,CASSTLKTGDTGELFF
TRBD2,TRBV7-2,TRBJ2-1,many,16,TGTGCCAGCAGCCCGATCGGGACTAGCGGGAGGGATGAGCAGTTCTTC,CASSPIGTSGRDEQFF
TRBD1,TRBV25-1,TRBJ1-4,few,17,TGTGCCAGCAGTGAATTGGGGACAGGAGCAACTAATGAAAAACTGTTTTTT,CASSELGTGATNEKLFF
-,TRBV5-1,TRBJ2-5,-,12,TGCGCCAGCAGAGGGTACGGGGAGACCCAGTACTTC,CASRGYGETQYF
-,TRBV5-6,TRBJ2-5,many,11,TGTGCCAGCAGCCGATTGGAGACCCAGTACTTC,CASSRLETQYF
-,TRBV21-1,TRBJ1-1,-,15,TGTGCCAGCAGCCGCCGAGGACAGGGTCAATCTGAAGCTTTCTTT,CASSRRGQGQSEAFF
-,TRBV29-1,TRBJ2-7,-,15,TGCAGCGTTGAAGATGGGGACTCGGCCTTCTACGAGCAGTACTTC,CSVEDGDSAFYEQYF
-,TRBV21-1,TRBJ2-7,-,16,TGTGCCAGCAGCACATACTGGACAGGGTATACCTACGAGCAGTACTTC,CASSTYWTGYTYEQYF
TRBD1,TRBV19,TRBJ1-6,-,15,TGTGCCAGTAGGGTACAGGGGTCCTATAATTCACCCCTCCACTTT,CASRVQGSYNSPLHF
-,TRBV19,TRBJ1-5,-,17,TGTGCCAGTAGTCCATTGGCGGGGGTGAGAGGCAATCAGCCCCAGCATTTT,CASSPLAGVRGNQPQHF
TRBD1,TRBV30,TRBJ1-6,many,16,TGTGCCTGGAGGGAATGGACAGGGGCACCGAATTCACCCCTCCACTTT,CAWREWTGAPNSPLHF
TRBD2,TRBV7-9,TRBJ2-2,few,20,TGTGCCAGCAGCGCCCTCTCAGGACTAGCGGGAGGGCGAGTTACCGGGGAGCTGTTTTTT,CASSALSGLAGGRVTGELFF
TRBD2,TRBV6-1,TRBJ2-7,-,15,TGTGCCAGCAGTCCCAGCGGGAGGACCTCCTACGAGCAGTACTTC,CASSPSGRTSYEQYF
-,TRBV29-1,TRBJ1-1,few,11,TGCAGCCCCATCGGGGACACTGAAGCTTTCTTT,CSPIGDTEAFF
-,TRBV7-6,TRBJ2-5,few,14,TGTGCCAGCAGCTTTGTTTCAGCCCAAGAGACCCAGTACTTC,CASSFVSAQETQYF
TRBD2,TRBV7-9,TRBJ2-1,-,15,TGTGCCAGCAGCTTAGAACCGGGGGGGACCAATGAGCAGTTCTTC,CASSLEPGGTNEQFF
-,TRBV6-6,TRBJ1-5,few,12,TGTGCCAGCAGTCCCGTCAATCAGCCCCAGCATTTT,CASSPVNQPQHF
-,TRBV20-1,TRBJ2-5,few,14,TGCGCCGGCGCCACAGGTTTGGGGAGAGAGACCCAGTACTTC,CAGATGLGRETQYF
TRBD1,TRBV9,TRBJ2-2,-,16,TGTGCCAGCAGCGTAGGAGGGACAGGGAACACCGGGGAGCTGTTTTTT,CASSVGGTGNTGELFF
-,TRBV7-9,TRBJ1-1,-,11,TGTGCCAGCCGTCGGACACCTGAAGCTTTCTTT,CASRRTPEAFF
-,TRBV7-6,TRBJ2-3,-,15,TGTGCCAGCAGATTCGGGTCTTCGGGCACAGATACGCAGTATTTT,CASRFGSSGTDTQYF
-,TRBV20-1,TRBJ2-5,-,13,TGCAGTGCTAGAGGGCACTCCGGAGAGACCCAGTACTTC,CSARGHSGETQYF
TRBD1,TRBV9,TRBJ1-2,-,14,TGTGCCAGCAGCGGACAGGGTTCTAACTATGGCTACACCTTC,CASSGQGSNYGYTF
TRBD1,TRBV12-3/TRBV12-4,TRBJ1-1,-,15,TGTGCCAGCAGCCCCCAGACAGGGGGCAAGGCTGAAGCTTTCTTT,CASSPQTGGKAEAFF
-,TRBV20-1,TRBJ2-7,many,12,TGCAGTACCACTAGGCGGACCTACGAGCAGTACTTC,CSTTRRTYEQYF
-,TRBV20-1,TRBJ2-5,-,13,TGCAGTGCTAGGGGCAGGGGAGAAGAGACCCAGTACTTC,CSARGRGEETQYF
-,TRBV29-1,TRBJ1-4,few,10,TGCAGCATTCAAGAGGAAAAACTGTTTTTT,CSIQEEKLFF
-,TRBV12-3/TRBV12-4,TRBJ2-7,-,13,TGTGCCAGCAGTATCAACAGGGACTACGAGCAGTACTTC,CASSINRDYEQYF
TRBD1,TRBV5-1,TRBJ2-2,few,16,TGCGCCAGCAGCTTCCGGACAGGGTTGAAGGCCGGGGAGCTGTTTTTT,CASSFRTGLKAGELFF